The 8 T cell receptor beta chains listed next were all sequenced from one sample in a study of naive and memory T cell subsets. Ligated cDNA underwent four rounds of PCR with nested alpha and beta constant region primers and SP2. TCRdb reprocessed the 5' RACE reads via MiXCR and lists one record per CDR3 protein. Of 50,000 to 60,000 distinct CDR3 sequences listed, 7.6% were seen once; the top ten hold roughly 8.9%. TCR cDNA received a 3' ligated oligonucleotide that carried a UMI. These receptors all come from a female donor in good health.

This clonotype appeared many times. The chain links TRBV5-8 to TRBJ1-5, with D perhaps matching TRBD1 (5 bases). Looked up from germline, CDR1 is SGHTS and CDR2 is YDEGEE. V was cut by 1 base and J by 5 bases, with 10 bases left in between. This CDR3 has 14 amino acids. The CDR3 coding sequence is TGTGCCAGCAGCTTGCCGTTGGGGGATCAGCCCCAGCATTTT. Amino acids: CASSLPLGDQPQHF.

This clonotype was found many times. The chain is built from TRBV20-1 and TRBJ1-2; D is undetermined. CDR3 length equals 11 residues. Germline V lookup: CDR1 DFQATT, CDR2 SNEGSKA (reference sequence). Trimming cost V 5 bases and J 6 bases, with 10 bases left between them. CDR3 sequence reads: CSAPNTDGYTF. The CDR3 DNA reads TGCAGTGCTCCTAACACAGATGGCTACACCTTC.

This clonotype is classed as medium-sized (0.01 to 0.1%). The chain joins TRBV20-1 to TRBJ1-1; 9 nucleotides align to TRBD1. The CDR3 covers 15 residues. V shed 0 bases, J shed 4 bases, and the junction held 6 bases outside the gene matches. The V gene's germline CDR1 is DFQATT and CDR2 SNEGSKA (reference sequence). The CDR3: CSARDPGQGGTEAFF. DNA for the CDR3: TGCAGTGCTAGAGATCCGGGACAGGGTGGCACTGAAGCTTTCTTT.

This clonotype was counted a single time. A single base separates this from a much larger clone, so it may be a read error. This chain uses TRBV12-5 with TRBJ2-1; 10 nucleotides align to TRBD1. This CDR3 has 19 residues. Germline V lookup: CDR1 LGHNT, CDR2 FRNRAP. The CDR3 loop reads CANGLVPPFTGTGVDEQFF. The CDR3 DNA reads TGTGCTAATGGTTTGGTACCCCCATTCACCGGGACAGGGGTTGATGAGCAGTTCTTC.

The V and J genes are TRBV13 and TRBJ2-7; D not certain. V was cut by 5 bases and J by 8 bases, with 13 bases left in between. The CDR3 contains 12 residues. Germline CDR1 reads PRHDT; CDR2 reads FYEKMQ (reference sequence). CDR3 residues: CASSPAKGKQYF. CDR3 DNA sequence: TGTGCCAGCAGCCCCGCAAAGGGAAAGCAGTACTTC.

This clonotype turned up a few times. The V and J genes are TRBV27 and TRBJ1-5; D not certain. CDR1 is MNHEY, CDR2 SMNVEV, per germline (reference sequence). The length of the CDR3 is 14 residues. Trimming stripped 3 bases from V and 3 bases from J, with 9 bases between. The CDR3 DNA follows: TGTGCCAGCAGTTTCAGACAATTCAATCAGCCCCAGCATTTT. It translates to CASSFRQFNQPQHF.

The rearrangement uses TRBV25-1 and TRBJ2-3; D gene ambiguous. V lost 1 base, J lost 6 bases, and 11 bases lay in between. Germline-derived CDR1 and CDR2 are MGHDK and SYGVNS. The CDR3 length is 14 residues. CDR3 sequence: CASSEWVGTDTQYF. The CDR3 DNA sequence: TGTGCCAGCAGTGAATGGGTGGGAACGGATACGCAGTATTTT.

The rearrangement links TRBV6-2 or TRBV6-3 to TRBJ1-6, with D unresolved. This CDR3 comprises 15 residues. Germline V gives CDR1 MNHEY, CDR2 SVGEGT. Trimming removed 8 bases from V and 10 bases from J, with 21 bases in between. CDR3 DNA: TGTGCCAGCGCTAACATGGGCTCCTACGGGTCACCCCTCCACTTT. Protein sequence: CASANMGSYGSPLHF.